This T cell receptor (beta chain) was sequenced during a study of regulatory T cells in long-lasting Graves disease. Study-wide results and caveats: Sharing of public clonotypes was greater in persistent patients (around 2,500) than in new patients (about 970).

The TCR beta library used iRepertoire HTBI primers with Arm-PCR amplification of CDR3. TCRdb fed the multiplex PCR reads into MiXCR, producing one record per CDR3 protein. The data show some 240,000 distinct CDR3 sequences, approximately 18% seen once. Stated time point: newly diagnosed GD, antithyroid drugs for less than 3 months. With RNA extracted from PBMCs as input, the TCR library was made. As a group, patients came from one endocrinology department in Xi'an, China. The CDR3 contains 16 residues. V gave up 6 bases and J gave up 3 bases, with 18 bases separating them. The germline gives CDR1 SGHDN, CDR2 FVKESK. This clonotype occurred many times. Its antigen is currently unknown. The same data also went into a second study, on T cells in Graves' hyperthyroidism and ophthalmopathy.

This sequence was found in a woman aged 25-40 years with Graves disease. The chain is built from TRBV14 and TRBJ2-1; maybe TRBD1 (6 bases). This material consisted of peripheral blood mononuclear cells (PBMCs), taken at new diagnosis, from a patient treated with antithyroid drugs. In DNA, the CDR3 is TGTGCCAGCAGACCGACCGGGACACTACTCTACAATGAGCAGTTCTTC. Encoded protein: CASRPTGTLLYNEQFF.